The rows below give T cell receptor beta chains drawn from one sample of a study of cytomegalovirus exposure and HLA in healthy donors. Sequencing was performed with immunoSEQ multiplex PCR; in TCRdb, only in-frame clones are kept and a portion is missing. Among about 67,000 clones listed, 85% to 90% were seen once. The sequencing input was PBMCs. The source of these receptors is a woman aged 30 to 39 in good health and CMV-seropositive. The CDR3 runs from the conserved cysteine through the conserved F or W. A D gene is named only where the DNA matches it firmly. A clone size is listed for some rows: how often the clone was seen (once, few, many), or a class if it is expanded.

V	D	size	J	DNA	CDR3
TRBV23-1	.	.	TRBJ2-5	TGCGCCCCTGGCCCTCCTAGACGCGGGACCCAGTACTTC	CAPGPPRRGTQYF
TRBV5-1	.	.	TRBJ2-7	TGCGCCAGCAGCTTGGTGGCCGCGACTCCCCGGCCCGAGCAGTACTTC	CASSLVAATPRPEQYF
TRBV6-4	.	.	TRBJ2-6	TGTGCCAGCAGTCCTGACAGATCCACAGGGGCCAACGTCCTGACTTTC	CASSPDRSTGANVLTF
TRBV7-2	TRBD2	.	TRBJ2-7	TGTGCCAGCAGCCCTCTAGCGGGAGGTTACGAGCAGTACTTC	CASSPLAGGYEQYF
TRBV2	.	.	TRBJ1-5	TGTGCCAGCAGTGAAAGAGTAACGGTACTAAGGCCCCAGCATTTT	CASSERVTVLRPQHF
TRBV4-1	TRBD1	.	TRBJ2-7	TGCGCCAGCAGCCTCGAGGGACAGGTATACGAGCAGTACTTC	CASSLEGQVYEQYF
TRBV5-8	TRBD2	.	TRBJ2-3	TGTGCCAGCAGCGGTATACTAGCGGGAGGGCCAGATACGCAGTATTTT	CASSGILAGGPDTQYF
TRBV6-1	TRBD1	.	TRBJ2-1	TGTGCCAGCAGTGAAAAAGGGGACAGCTACAATGAGCAGTTCTTC	CASSEKGDSYNEQFF
TRBV15	.	.	TRBJ1-1	TGTGCCACCAGCAGAGACCGGACACTTGGGAACTTT	CATSRDRTLGNF
TRBV9	TRBD2	once	TRBJ2-3	TGTGCCAGCAGCATGGGACTAGCGGGAGTCGCAGATACGCAGTATTTT	CASSMGLAGVADTQYF
TRBV7-9	.	once	TRBJ1-6	TGTGCCAGCACTGCGACTGAACAGGGTTTCCCACCCCTCCACTTT	CASTATEQGFPPLHF
TRBV5-4	.	.	TRBJ2-3	TGTGCCAGCAGCTTGATCCAGGGTGGAGATACGCAGTATTTT	CASSLIQGGDTQYF
TRBV14	.	.	TRBJ1-4	TGTGCCAGCAGCCAAGAATCCAAACGGTATAATGAAAAACTGTTTTTT	CASSQESKRYNEKLFF
TRBV6-5	.	.	TRBJ2-7	TGTGCCAGCAGTGGGCGGGTCGGGGTCGAGCAGTACTTC	CASSGRVGVEQYF
TRBV6-1	.	.	TRBJ1-1	TGTGCCAGCAGTGAATCGACAGGGAACACTGAAGCTTTCTTT	CASSESTGNTEAFF
TRBV4-1	.	.	TRBJ1-3	TGCGCCAGCAGCTCAAAAACTTCTGGAAACACCATATATTTT	CASSSKTSGNTIYF
TRBV6-1	.	once	TRBJ2-1	TGTGCCAGCAGTGTCCTCAGGAGGAATGAGCAGTTCTTC	CASSVLRRNEQFF
TRBV25-1	TRBD2	few	TRBJ2-1	TGTGCCAGCAGTGGGGCTAGCGGGAGGGTAGCTTACAATGAGCAGTTCTTC	CASSGASGRVAYNEQFF
TRBV19	.	.	TRBJ1-1	TGTGCCAGTAAGGCGCGGGTGAACACTGAAGCTTTCTTT	CASKARVNTEAFF
TRBV27	.	.	TRBJ1-5	TGTGCCAGCAGTTTCGGCAGGGCTAGCAATCAGCCCCAGCATTTT	CASSFGRASNQPQHF
TRBV29-1	TRBD2	.	TRBJ2-1	TGCAGCGTTGTAGCGGGAGGGTTGTTTTCGGTCAATGAGCAGTTCTTC	CSVVAGGLFSVNEQFF
TRBV5-1	.	.	TRBJ1-4	TGCGCCAGCAGCTTAACAGGGTCCCAAGGTTGGGAAAAACTGTTTTTT	CASSLTGSQGWEKLFF
TRBV11-2	TRBD2	.	TRBJ2-2	TGTGCCAGCAGCTTTCCCCTAGCGGGAGGGCCGGGCACCGGGGAGCTGTTTTTT	CASSFPLAGGPGTGELFF
TRBV2	TRBD1	once	TRBJ2-4	TGTGCCAGCAGTATTGGACAGGACATTCAGTACTTC	CASSIGQDIQYF
TRBV5-5	.	.	TRBJ1-4	TGTGCCAGCAGTTCGGACAGCCGCGTAACCGAAAAACTGTTTTTT	CASSSDSRVTEKLFF
TRBV14	TRBD1	.	TRBJ1-1	TGTGCCAGCAGCCCCCGGCGGGACAGGATGAACACTGAAGCTTTCTTT	CASSPRRDRMNTEAFF
TRBV5-1	TRBD2	.	TRBJ2-5	TGCGCCAGCAGCTTCGCCCCGACTAGCGGAAGGGAGACCCAGTACTTC	CASSFAPTSGRETQYF
TRBV5-5	.	.	TRBJ2-7	TGTGCCAGCAGCACGGGAGCTGGCGCGTTGGAGCAGTACTTC	CASSTGAGALEQYF
TRBV29-1	TRBD2	few	TRBJ2-1	TGCAGCGTTGAAGATCCTACGACTAGCTGGGAGTACAATGAGCAGTTCTTC	CSVEDPTTSWEYNEQFF
TRBV23-1	.	.	TRBJ2-4	TGCGCCAGCAATACCCCGGTTGGGACACCTTTAGCCAAAAACATTCAGTACTTC	CASNTPVGTPLAKNIQYF
TRBV19	.	.	TRBJ1-5	TGTGCCAGTAGAGATGCTACCCGGGAGACAACGCAGCCCCAGCATTTT	CASRDATRETTQPQHF
TRBV5-1	TRBD2	.	TRBJ2-1	TGCGCCAGCAGCAAGACTAGCGGGAGGGCTTATGAGCAGTTCTTC	CASSKTSGRAYEQFF
TRBV28	.	.	TRBJ2-7	TGTGCCAGCAGGCAAGGCAGTCACTACGAGCAGTACTTC	CASRQGSHYEQYF
TRBV29-1	.	once	TRBJ2-7	TGCAGCGCCACCGGGGACGAGCAGTACTTC	CSATGDEQYF
TRBV7-9	.	.	TRBJ1-1	TGTGCCAGCAGCTCATCCACTGAAGCTTTCTTT	CASSSSTEAFF
TRBV29-1	TRBD1	.	TRBJ1-2	TGCAGCGTTGAAGGGTTGACAGGGAGCCATATGAACTATGGCTACACCTTC	CSVEGLTGSHMNYGYTF
TRBV10-3	.	medium-sized	TRBJ2-5	TGTGCCATCAGTGAGTCTCGCCAGGGGAGTATCCAAGAGACCCAGTACTTC	CAISESRQGSIQETQYF
TRBV28	.	once	TRBJ2-7	TGTGCCAGCAGTCTTAACGAGCAGTACTTC	CASSLNEQYF
TRBV5-1	TRBD2	.	TRBJ2-7	TGCGCCAGCAGCTTGGGGACGGGGGGCTACGAGCAGTACTTC	CASSLGTGGYEQYF
TRBV6-4	TRBD1	.	TRBJ2-6	TGTGCCAGCGGAGGACAGGGAGATGGGGCCAACGTCCTGACTTTC	CASGGQGDGANVLTF
TRBV7-6	.	.	TRBJ2-1	TGTGCCAGCAGCTTAAATCCGGGGTTGAATGAGCAGTTCTTC	CASSLNPGLNEQFF
TRBV5-1	TRBD2	.	TRBJ2-7	TGCGCCAGCAGCTTAGGACTAGCGGGGAACTCCTACGAGCAGTACTTC	CASSLGLAGNSYEQYF
TRBV21-1	.	.	TRBJ2-7	TGTGCCAGCAGCTCCCGGGACTCCCCCTACGAGCAGTACTTC	CASSSRDSPYEQYF
TRBV6-1	.	.	TRBJ2-1	TGTGCCAGCAGGCAGGTTACGAGCTCCTACAATGAGCAGTTCTTC	CASRQVTSSYNEQFF
TRBV29-1	TRBD1	.	TRBJ2-1	TGCAGCGTTGTCGGAACCGCAGGGGGCCCATTCTTC	CSVVGTAGGPFF
TRBV6-6	TRBD1	once	TRBJ1-2	TGTGCCAGTACCCCCGGGACAGCTTATGGCTACACCTTC	CASTPGTAYGYTF
TRBV11-2	.	.	TRBJ2-1	TGTGCCAGCAGCTGGCTAGCTCTTAGCTCCTACAATGAGCAGTTCTTC	CASSWLALSSYNEQFF
TRBV6-1	.	.	TRBJ2-3	TGTGCCAGCAGTTCCAGGGTCCCAGATACGCAGTATTTT	CASSSRVPDTQYF
TRBV9	TRBD1	.	TRBJ1-1	TGTGCCAGCAGCGCCGGGGACAGGGGGTTGAACACTGAAGCTTTCTTT	CASSAGDRGLNTEAFF
TRBV6-6	.	.	TRBJ2-6	TGTGCCAGCAGGGCAGGGCTCTCTGGGGCCAACGTCCTGACTTTC	CASRAGLSGANVLTF
TRBV6-5	.	once	TRBJ2-1	TGTGCCAGCAGTTTCGGGACTTACCAGCACAATGAGCAGTTCTTC	CASSFGTYQHNEQFF
TRBV7-3	TRBD2	.	TRBJ2-7	TGTGCCAGCAGCGCGACTAGCGACTCCTACGAGCAGTACTTC	CASSATSDSYEQYF
TRBV5-6	TRBD1	.	TRBJ2-1	TGTGCCAGCAGCAGGACAGGTAGCTCCTACAATGAGCAGTTCTTC	CASSRTGSSYNEQFF
TRBV7-9	.	.	TRBJ2-1	TGTGCCAGCAGCCCCCCCCGCGGGGATAGCTCCTACAATGAGCAGTTCTTC	CASSPPRGDSSYNEQFF